Listed below are T cell receptor beta chains from one sample, sequenced in a study of human versus mouse CDR3 diversity and MHC coevolution. Clones were read by immunoSEQ multiplex PCR, and TCRdb kept only the in-frame ones, dropping some. This sample has over 60,000 clones, with around 90% found just once. Sequencing used naive CD4+ T cells from blood. All receptors derive from a person aged 30-69 years in good health. The CDR3 runs from the conserved cysteine through the conserved F or W. A D gene is named only where the DNA matches it firmly. Part of the rows lack a size; the others show once, few, many or a class for expanded clones.

d_call,j_call,clone_size,v_call,cdr3_aa,cdr3_nt
TRBD2,TRBJ2-2,.,TRBV30,CAWSFGGGPTGELFF,TGTGCCTGGAGTTTCGGCGGGGGTCCCACCGGGGAGCTGTTTTTT
.,TRBJ2-6,.,TRBV6-4,CASSVDSTGANVLTF,TGTGCCAGCAGTGTAGACTCTACTGGGGCCAACGTCCTGACTTTC
.,TRBJ1-4,.,TRBV18,CASSPPSVEKLFF,TGTGCCAGCTCACCACCGTCGGTAGAAAAACTGTTTTTT
TRBD1,TRBJ2-7,.,TRBV6-6,CASSSLMGRGRHEQYF,TGTGCCAGCAGTTCCCTGATGGGCAGGGGGCGTCACGAGCAGTACTTC
.,TRBJ2-7,.,TRBV2,CASTVEGASYEQYF,TGTGCCAGCACCGTGGAAGGGGCGTCCTACGAGCAGTACTTC
TRBD1,TRBJ2-5,.,TRBV28,CASSRRTGSIQETQYF,TGTGCCAGCAGTCGAAGGACAGGGAGCATCCAAGAGACCCAGTACTTC
TRBD1,TRBJ1-5,once,TRBV11-2,CASSSTGGNQPQHF,TGTGCCAGCAGCTCGACAGGGGGCAATCAGCCCCAGCATTTT
TRBD1,TRBJ1-5,.,TRBV27,CASRPDRGYSNQPQHF,TGTGCCAGCAGACCTGACAGGGGTTATAGCAATCAGCCCCAGCATTTT
.,TRBJ1-1,.,TRBV2,CASTRGPLRNTEAFF,TGTGCCAGCACCAGGGGCCCACTACGTAACACTGAAGCTTTCTTT
TRBD2,TRBJ2-1,.,TRBV5-1,CASKLGRGDNEQFF,TGCGCCAGTAAACTGGGGAGGGGAGACAATGAGCAGTTCTTC
TRBD2,TRBJ2-7,.,TRBV19,CASRPGLASYEQYF,TGTGCCAGTAGGCCGGGACTAGCGTCCTACGAGCAGTACTTC
.,TRBJ2-2,.,TRBV10-2,CASSERELSGELFF,TGCGCCAGCAGTGAGCGGGAGTTGTCCGGGGAGCTGTTTTTT
TRBD1,TRBJ2-7,once,TRBV5-4,CASSSPGTGGGEQYF,TGTGCCAGCAGCTCACCCGGGACAGGGGGCGGCGAGCAGTACTTC
.,TRBJ2-7,.,TRBV6-1,CASGQSYEQYF,TGTGCCAGCGGACAGTCCTACGAGCAGTACTTC
.,TRBJ2-5,.,TRBV27,CASSLSGGRAETQYF,TGTGCCAGCAGTTTATCCGGGGGGCGCGCAGAGACCCAGTACTTC
TRBD1,TRBJ2-1,.,TRBV5-4,CASSWGGDRGSNEQFF,TGTGCCAGCAGCTGGGGTGGGGACAGGGGGAGCAATGAGCAGTTCTTC
.,TRBJ1-4,.,TRBV6-5,CASSYGRYEKLFF,TGTGCCAGCAGTTACGGGAGGTATGAAAAACTGTTTTTT
TRBD1,TRBJ1-2,.,TRBV7-9,CASSLQGQGAEGYTF,TGTGCCAGCAGCTTACAGGGACAGGGGGCGGAGGGCTACACCTTC